These 14 T cell receptor beta chains were all obtained from the same sample, sequenced in a study of early T cells in non-severe SARS-CoV-2 infection. TCRdb ran MiXCR on the 5' RACE reads and lists one entry per CDR3 protein. Among approximately 120,000 distinct CDR3 sequences listed, around 14% were seen once. Sequencing input: whole blood. The receptors originated from an adult who was a healthcare worker with PCR-confirmed SARS-CoV-2 infection or an uninfected control (not recorded which).

This clonotype was counted between two and nine times. This rearrangement joins TRBV4-1 to TRBJ2-5, with unresolved D. CDR3 length: 14 amino acids. Trimming left V 5 bases short and J 5 bases short, with 15 bases between. The V gene's germline CDR1 is MGHRA and CDR2 YSYEKL. The CDR3 coding sequence is TGCGCCAGCAGCACCCCGCTCACGGCGGAGACCCAGTACTTC. Translated: CASSTPLTAETQYF.

This clonotype was seen a handful of times. The chain is built from TRBV18 and TRBJ1-1; 7 bases fit TRBD1. J gave up 0 bases and V 3 bases, and 1 base lay outside the gene matches. Germline V gene data show CDR1 as KGHSH and CDR2 as LQKENI. The CDR3 covers 14 residues. The CDR3 reads CASSPGQVNTEAFF. The CDR3 DNA follows: TGTGCCAGCTCACCCGGACAGGTGAACACTGAAGCTTTCTTT.

At least ten counts were recorded for this clonotype. At one end, the junction sequence differs from germline, possibly due to a read error. The V and J genes are TRBV9 and TRBJ1-4; D possibly corresponds to TRBD1 (6 bases). The CDR3 is made up of 16 amino acids. CDR1 and CDR2 (germline): SGDLS, YYNGEE. The CDR3 region has the DNA TGTGCCAACAGCGTAGAAACAGGGTTCGGGAATGAAAAACTGTTTTTT. Translation gives CANSVETGFGNEKLFF.

The chain couples TRBV7-9 to TRBJ2-1; D not certain. Between the trimmed V and J ends, which lost 1 base and 7 bases, there was a span of 11 bases. Germline V CDR1 and CDR2: SEHNR, FQNEAQ (reference sequence). CDR3 length: 14 residues. CDR3 nucleotides: TGTGCCAGCAGCTTAGGTGTCAGGAAAAATGAGCAGTTCTTC. The encoded protein is CASSLGVRKNEQFF.

This clonotype has a handful of counts. The J gene is TRBJ1-2, the V gene TRBV12-3 or TRBV12-4, with D unclear. This CDR3 comprises 10 residues. V gave up 10 bases and J gave up 6 bases, with 9 bases separating them. The CDR3 coding sequence is TGTGCCACAAGATTGGATGGCTACACCTTC. Its translation: CATRLDGYTF.

This clonotype was detected a few times. The rearrangement uses TRBV9 and TRBJ2-7; D is possibly TRBD1 or TRBD2 (5 bases each). Trimming stripped 2 bases from V and 3 bases from J, with 12 bases between. This CDR3 is 14 amino acids long. Per germline, CDR1 SGDLS and CDR2 YYNGEE. The CDR3 reads CASSVGTASYEQYF. For the CDR3, the DNA is TGTGCCAGCAGCGTCGGGACGGCTAGCTACGAGCAGTACTTC. Together with reference TRBV9 and TRBJ2-7, the CDR3 gives the full variable domain: DSGVTQTPKHLITATGQRVTLRCSPRSGDLSVYWYQQSLDQGLQFLIQYYNGEERAKGNILERFSAQQFPDLHSELNLSSLELGDSALYFCASSVGTASYEQYFGPGTRLTVT.

In DNA, the CDR3 is TGCAGCGGCAACAGGGCCGGGGAGCTGTTTTTT. Translation gives CSGNRAGELFF. This chain joins TRBV29-1 and TRBJ2-2; TRBD1 might be the D (6 bases). The germline CDR1 and CDR2 sequences are SQVTM and ANQGSEA. V was shortened by 7 bases and J by 6 bases, with 9 bases between the two germline ends. This CDR3 is built from 11 residues.

This clonotype showed up just a few times. The rearrangement uses TRBV5-4 and TRBJ1-6, with D possibly being TRBD1 (6 bases). Germline CDR1 and CDR2: SGHNT and YYREEE (reference sequence). This CDR3 spans 13 amino acids. Deletions cut 5 bases from V and 4 bases from J, with 7 bases between. In nucleotides, the CDR3 is TGTGCCAGCAGACAGGGATATAATTCACCCCTCCACTTT. This gives the protein CASRQGYNSPLHF.

The chain employs TRBV2 and TRBJ1-4; no definite D call. The germline V and J ends were trimmed by 7 bases and 0 bases, with 12 bases remaining between them. From germline, CDR1 is SNHLY and CDR2 FYNNEI. The CDR3 spans 15 residues. CDR3 sequence: CASKYRLPTNEKLFF. CDR3 DNA sequence: TGTGCCAGCAAATATAGACTACCAACTAATGAAAAACTGTTTTTT.

In this sample, this clonotype turned up a few times. V usage is TRBV11-2 and J usage is TRBJ1-1, with TRBD1 as a possible D gene (5 bases). Between the trimmed V and J ends, which lost 3 bases and 5 bases, there was a span of 10 bases. The CDR3 has 13 residues. Germline V gives CDR1 SGHAT, CDR2 FQNNGV. DNA for the CDR3: TGTGCCAGCAGCTTGTGGGGGAGGACTGAAGCTTTCTTT. The encoded protein is CASSLWGRTEAFF. Full variable domain (remainder filled in from reference TRBV11-2 and TRBJ1-1): EAGVAQSPRYKIIEKRQSVAFWCNPISGHATLYWYQQILGQGPKLLIQFQNNGVVDDSQLPKDRFSAERLKGVDSTLKIQPAKLEDSAVYLCASSLWGRTEAFFGQGTRLTVV.

This clonotype was seen a few times. The chain recombines TRBV6-5 with TRBJ2-3; possibly TRBD1 for D (6 bases). This CDR3 has 15 amino acids. Germline loops: CDR1 MNHEY, CDR2 SVGAGI. Trimming removed 6 bases from V and 2 bases from J, with 15 bases in between. The CDR3 DNA reads TGTGCCAGCAGCCTTAACAGGGCTTACACAGATACGCAGTATTTT. Translating it yields CASSLNRAYTDTQYF.

As regards this clonotype: At one of its ends the junction is not consistent with the germline gene, which may arise from a read error. V is TRBV6-2 or TRBV6-3 and J is TRBJ2-7, with unresolved D. CDR3 length equals 15 residues. CDR1 is MNHEY, CDR2 SVGEGT, per germline. In DNA form, the CDR3 reads TGTGTCAGCAGTTATGATGGTGGGTCGAGCCTCGAGCAGTACTTC. It specifies CVSSYDGGSSLEQYF.

This clonotype turned up a few times. The rearrangement joins TRBV3-1 to TRBJ2-1, with D perhaps TRBD2 (5 bases). Germline V CDR1 and CDR2: LGHDT, YNNKEL (reference sequence). V dropped 1 base and J dropped 7 bases, with 8 bases sitting between them. The CDR3 contains 13 residues. The CDR3 nucleotides read TGTGCCAGCAGCCAAGTGTCGGGAAATGAGCAGTTCTTC. Encoded protein: CASSQVSGNEQFF.

This clonotype was found a few times. The genes are TRBV10-3 and TRBJ2-7; TRBD1 is a possible D gene (5 bases). The V end was cut by 3 bases, the J end by 5 bases, with 8 bases between. This CDR3 region has 12 residues. Germline CDR1 ENHRY, CDR2 SYGVKD. In DNA, the CDR3 is TGTGCCATCAGTGAAGCAGGGAACGAGCAGTACTTC. Translated, it gives CAISEAGNEQYF.